The T cell receptor (beta chain) under discussion was sequenced for a study of cytotoxic CD8 clonotypes in ibrutinib-treated CLL. The wider study: Partial response was seen in 24 patients and complete response in 2; after median around 69 months, about 14 stayed remitted, 12 progressed. Overall study findings and caveats: Public clonotypes showed up rarely, and on treatment they shrank or held steady. Clonality was higher at ibrutinib response and returned toward baseline at progression.

Germline V gene data show CDR1 as MNHNS and CDR2 as SASEGT. Trimming pared 7 bases from V and 8 bases from J, leaving 11 bases between. There are 11 residues in the CDR3. Comment on this clone: Its target is unknown.

Profiling relied on immunoSEQ multiplex PCR, and the TCRdb table lists in-frame clones only, not all of them. Among around 15,000 clones listed, roughly two thirds were seen once. The sequence was collected from a human donor with chronic lymphocytic leukemia. This sequence joins TRBV6-1 and TRBJ2-5, with unresolved D. The source material was PBMCs, sampled before ibrutinib treatment. CDR3 sequence: CASTKGITQYF. The DNA for the CDR3 is TGTGCCAGCACCAAGGGTATCACCCAGTACTTC.